This T cell receptor (beta chain) was captured by sequencing in a study of T-cell memory formation after mild COVID-19. Study results and limitations: That cross-reactive memory joined was suggested by some responding clones appearing in pre-infection memory.

Note on this clonotype: What it binds is unknown.

MiXCR, applied by TCRdb to the 5' RACE reads, yields one record per CDR3 protein. The data hold roughly 99,000 distinct CDR3 sequences, with approximately 14% observed a single time. The V and J ends lost 0 bases and 5 bases respectively, with 7 bases between them. The germline V gene has CDR1 KGHSH and CDR2 LQKENI. This CDR3 comprises 14 residues. The TCR was taken from a man between 18 and 29 years old who had mild COVID-19 (a few samples of this study predate the infection). Cell type and time point are not known. The chain combines TRBV18 with TRBJ1-4; D ambiguous. Sample: PBMCs or a T cell subset sorted from them (not recorded which). DNA for the CDR3: TGTGCCAGCTCACCACCTTACAACAATGAAAAACTGTTTTTT. Its protein is CASSPPYNNEKLFF.